Below are 12 T cell receptor beta chains sequenced from a single sample in a study of patients and donors after allogeneic stem cell transplantation. MiXCR, run by TCRdb on the RT-PCR reads, gives a single entry per CDR3 protein. Of about 87,000 distinct CDR3 sequences listed, 4% to 5% are singletons. The sequenced sample consisted of blood, either unsorted or a sorted T cell fraction (not recorded which). The source of these receptors is a human donor who was either an allogeneic HSCT recipient or a stem cell or donor lymphocyte infusion donor (not recorded which). It is not recorded whose cells these are; they may come from a transplant donor.

This clonotype was counted ten times or more. The V and J genes are TRBV20-1 and TRBJ2-1; 10 bases are a match to TRBD2. Germline lookup yields CDR1 DFQATT and CDR2 SNEGSKA (reference sequence). This CDR3 has 14 residues. Trimming removed 6 bases from V and 7 bases from J; junction bases left unmatched: 9. CDR3 region: CSAKGASGGNEQFF. CDR3 nucleotides: TGCAGTGCGAAGGGGGCTAGCGGGGGAAATGAGCAGTTCTTC.

This clonotype appeared many times. The chain combines TRBV12-3 or TRBV12-4 with TRBJ2-3; TRBD2 agrees at 8 bases. V gave up 7 bases and J gave up 4 bases; unmatched junction bases: 10. There are 15 residues in the CDR3. CDR3 sequence reads: CASTGGATLADTQYF. As DNA, the CDR3 is TGTGCCAGCACGGGGGGGGCAACGTTGGCAGATACGCAGTATTTT.

The V gene is TRBV7-2, the J gene TRBJ2-3; no firm D call. Trimming shortened V by 5 bases and J by 8 bases, and 14 bases separated the two germline ends. Germline V gene data show CDR1 as SGHTA and CDR2 as FQGNSA. CDR3 length: 13 amino acids. DNA for the CDR3: TGTGCCAGCAGCCCCTCCACGTGGGGTACGCAGTATTTT. It specifies CASSPSTWGTQYF.

Ten or more counts support this clonotype. The chain recombines TRBV12-3 or TRBV12-4 with TRBJ2-3; 8 nucleotides line up with TRBD2. The junction had 6 bases not matched to a gene; V was cut back by 2 bases and J by 2 bases. The CDR3 is made up of 16 amino acids. The CDR3 region has the DNA TGTGCCAGCAGTTTACTGGGCGGGGGGAACACAGATACGCAGTATTTT. Its translation: CASSLLGGGNTDTQYF.

The chain joins TRBV27 to TRBJ2-5; TRBD2 matches at 15 bases. Germline CDR1 is MNHEY and CDR2 is SMNVEV (reference sequence). V dropped 10 bases and J dropped 5; count of bases not matched to a gene: 17. CDR3 length: 18 amino acids. The CDR3 loop is CATPGLAGGGPAGETQYF. The CDR3 DNA sequence: TGTGCCACCCCGGGACTAGCGGGAGGAGGCCCCGCTGGGGAGACCCAGTACTTC.

This clonotype was found many times. The V call is TRBV7-9, the J call TRBJ2-3; tentative D call: TRBD2 (6 bases). CDR3 length equals 15 residues. CDR1 and CDR2 (germline): SEHNR, FQNEAQ (reference sequence). Between the trimmed V and J ends, which lost 2 bases and 1 base, there was a span of 10 bases. CDR3 protein: CASSLMGGGTDTQYF. The CDR3 DNA sequence: TGTGCCAGCAGCTTAATGGGCGGGGGCACAGATACGCAGTATTTT.

In this sample, this clonotype turned up many times. CDR3 nucleotide sequence: TGTGCCAGCAGCTACCTACTCAGGGGGAGGCGCTCCTACAATGAGCAGTTCTTC. It yields the protein CASSYLLRGRRSYNEQFF. The rearrangement uses TRBV7-8 and TRBJ2-1, with D possibly matching TRBD1 (7 bases). V was shortened by 4 bases and J by 0 bases, with 19 bases between the two germline ends. Germline V gives CDR1 SGHVS, CDR2 FQNEAQ. The CDR3 has 18 amino acids.

In its sample, this clonotype was seen many times. The chain has TRBV10-3 and TRBJ2-1, with TRBD2 identical over 13 bases. The length of the CDR3 is 14 residues. Germline V lookup: CDR1 ENHRY, CDR2 SYGVKD. Trimming at V came to 8 bases and at J to 8 bases, leaving 6 bases not matched to a gene. The CDR3 sequence: CAIFGGLAGDEQFF. The CDR3 bases are TGTGCCATCTTCGGAGGACTAGCGGGGGATGAGCAGTTCTTC.

This clonotype was detected ten times or more. The chain employs TRBV6-1 and TRBJ1-3; D is possibly TRBD1 (5 bases). Trimming removed 6 bases at V and 4 bases at J, with 19 bases between. CDR1 is MNHNS, CDR2 SASEGT, per germline. The CDR3 is 16 amino acids. The CDR3 protein is CASSSLRTITGNTIYF. For the CDR3, the DNA is TGTGCCAGCAGCTCCCTAAGGACAATCACCGGAAACACCATATATTTT.

The genes are TRBV29-1 and TRBJ1-2, with a weak D call TRBD1 (5 bases). CDR1 is SQVTM, CDR2 ANQGSEA, per germline. The CDR3 has 13 amino acids. Between the trimmed V and J ends, which lost 0 bases and 2 bases, there was a span of 7 bases. Written as DNA, the CDR3 is TGCAGCGTTGAAGATTGGGACAACTATGGCTACACCTTC. Translating it yields CSVEDWDNYGYTF. The full variable domain, with the rest looked up from reference TRBV29-1 and TRBJ1-2, is SAVISQKPSRDICQRGTSLTIQCQVDSQVTMMFWYRQQPGQSLTLIATANQGSEATYESGFVIDKFPISRPNLTFSTLTVSNMSPEDSSIYLCSVEDWDNYGYTFGSGTRLTVV.

The V and J genes are TRBV20-1 and TRBJ1-2; D gene uncertain. The germline V gene encodes CDR1 DFQATT and CDR2 SNEGSKA (reference sequence). This CDR3 comprises 12 residues. V lost 1 base, J lost 5 bases, and 8 bases lay in between. CDR3 sequence (DNA): TGCAGTGCTAGAGGAGACTTTTATGGCTACACCTTC. As protein: CSARGDFYGYTF.

The chain combines TRBV7-3 with TRBJ2-6, with D uncertain. V was shortened by 3 bases and J by 11 bases, with 11 bases between the two germline ends. Looked up from germline, CDR1 is SGHTA and CDR2 is FQGTGA. The CDR3 contains 13 residues. The chain's CDR3 is CASSLSPGDVLTF. In DNA form, the CDR3 reads TGTGCCAGCAGCTTGTCCCCAGGCGACGTCCTGACTTTC.